This TCR beta chain comes out of a study of T cell changes during pregnancy in multiple sclerosis. Repertoires were generated with immunoSEQ multiplex PCR, while TCRdb's copy carries only in-frame clones and drops some. The sample records just under 65,000 clones, 96% being singletons. The specimen comprised CD8+ T cells from peripheral blood mononuclear cells, sampled after pregnancy. The origin of this receptor is a female donor with multiple sclerosis, enrolled in a pregnancy study.

CDR3 sequence reads: CASSPGTGGNQPQHF. CDR3 coding DNA: TGTGCCAGTAGTCCCGGAACAGGGGGCAATCAGCCCCAGCATTTT. The chain couples TRBV19 to TRBJ1-5; TRBD1 agrees at 7 bases. CDR3 length: 15 amino acids. Germline lookup yields CDR1 LNHDA and CDR2 SQIVND (reference sequence). V dropped 5 bases and J dropped 2; count of bases not matched to a gene: 6.